A single sample gave rise to the 3 T cell receptor beta chains below, sequenced in a study of blood T cells in healthy people across ages. With a J-beta primer mix and a sample-barcoded 5' primer, a second PCR ran about 6 to 11 cycles. In TCRdb, the 5' RACE reads were re-called with MiXCR into one record per CDR3 protein. The repertoire holds some 710,000 distinct CDR3 sequences, with about 20% as singletons. The sequenced sample was blood. Every receptor here comes from an older man in good health.

This chain connects TRBV21-1 to TRBJ2-7; the table's D call, TRBD2, was not checked against the DNA. TRBV21-1 is tagged as a pseudogene. This CDR3 is built from 15 residues. CDR3 sequence (DNA): TGTGCCAGCAGCCGAGGCGGGGAGAGCTCCTACGAGCAGTACTTC. Its translation: CASSRGGESSYEQYF.

In its sample, this clonotype was seen a few times. DNA for the CDR3: TGCAGTGCTAGAGAGGGGCTAGCGGGACGAGATACGCAGTATTTT. This sequence encodes CSAREGLAGRDTQYF. J is TRBJ2-3 and V is TRBV20-1; 9 positions match TRBD2. Germline V CDR1 and CDR2: DFQATT, SNEGSKA (reference sequence). There are 15 residues in the CDR3. V trimming: 0 bases; J trimming: 5 bases; junction bases outside the gene matches: 6.

The V gene is TRBV7-7, the J gene TRBJ2-1; no clear D gene. This CDR3 has 13 residues. V lost 5 bases to trimming and J lost 6 bases, with 11 bases between them. Germline V gene sequence: CDR1 SSHAT, CDR2 FNYEAQ (reference sequence). The CDR3 is CASSAGRGNEQFF. The DNA for the CDR3 is TGTGCCAGCAGCGCCGGCCGAGGCAATGAGCAGTTCTTC.